The source of this TCR beta chain is a study of CD8+ T cells in alopecia areata. General study points: Resident alphabeta T-cell populations of normal skin are likewise subject to sequencing in scalp samples.

As the sequencing template, cDNA was produced by extracting RNA and reverse transcribing it. Method: immunoSEQ multiplex PCR; TCRdb's copy keeps in-frame clones and lacks some. The table has about 91,000 clones, about 40% seen once. Alopecia areata patients provided lesional scalp punch biopsies and peripheral blood. The CDR3 length is 13 residues. The germline V gene encodes CDR1 MNHNY and CDR2 SVGAGI (reference sequence). Trimming took 5 bases from V and 4 from J, leaving 9 bases between them. This clone came up a few times. No antigen is known for it. The sequencing input was CD4+ T cells sorted from blood. This chain uses TRBV6-6 with TRBJ2-1; a possible D gene is TRBD1 (6 bases). This clonotype was obtained from a human donor with alopecia areata. CDR3 coding DNA: TGTGCCAGCAGTCAGGGGCATTACAATGAGCAGTTCTTC. Amino acids: CASSQGHYNEQFF.